This T cell receptor beta chain was recorded in a study of long-term antiretroviral therapy in people with HIV. Version v3.0 of the immunoSEQ assay was performed at survey level. The assay was immunoSEQ multiplex PCR, and TCRdb's table has in-frame clones only and misses some. In the table there are about 40,000 clones, around four fifths of which are singletons. This CDR3 region has 14 residues. V gave up 8 bases and J gave up 2 bases; unmatched junction bases: 5. Germline CDR1 PRHDT, CDR2 FYEKMQ (reference sequence). V gene TRBV13 combines with J gene TRBJ2-7; 11 bases are a match to TRBD2. Specimen: unsorted PBMCs, collected 1 year after starting antiretroviral therapy. The receptor comes from a young man with HIV. DNA of the CDR3: TGTGCCAGCGGCCTACTAGCGGGAGCCTACGAGCAGTACTTC. Residues: CASGLLAGAYEQYF.